The clone carrying this T cell receptor beta chain was counted a few times. Its antigen is not identified. These data are taken from a study of T-cell reconstitution after alpha-beta-depleted transplantation in children. Study results and caveats: Newly made T cells mostly supplied T-cell counts and diversity one year after transplant. The high TCRbeta diversity at day 60 in some patients came from surviving recipient T cells and thymic progenitors. Two months or so post-transplant, alpha-beta T cells reportedly derived from several hundred expanded graft clones.

Using unique molecular identifiers, the investigators prepared the TCRbeta library. TCRdb re-analysed the PCR reads in MiXCR, keeping a single row per CDR3 protein. The sample shows roughly 120,000 distinct CDR3 sequences, 10% of them seen only once. Germline loops: CDR1 SGHTA, CDR2 FQGNSA. Trimming removed 5 bases from V and 2 bases from J, with 13 bases in between. This CDR3 region has 14 residues. V and J are TRBV7-2 and TRBJ2-7; a possible D gene is TRBD2 (6 bases). This sequence was found in a boy aged 2 to 10 with acute lymphoblastic leukemia, due to receive a stem cell transplant. Sequencing was performed on PBMCs, taken before TCRalphabeta/CD19-depleted stem cell transplant. CDR3 in DNA: TGTGCCAGCAGCCCTTCTAGCGCGACCTACGAGCAGTACTTC. Its protein product is CASSPSSATYEQYF.